This section outlines one T cell receptor (beta chain) sequence together with its context. These data are taken from a study of blood T cell repertoires in COVID-19. In the original analysis: Nucleated cell counts were estimated from reference gene primer amplification. The table came from immunoSEQ multiplex PCR; TCRdb's copy has only in-frame clones and leaves some out. For V, J and clone size, that table is used; D and trimming come from the DNA. The sample has 150,000 or so clones, about nine tenths seen once; the top ten hold 3.5% to 4.5%. The CDR3 consists of 13 residues. Germline V gives CDR1 ENHRY, CDR2 SYGVKD. Deletions cut 4 bases from V and 8 bases from J, with 11 bases between. Across about two dozen US areas, participants ranged in age from roughly 18 to 95 years. Participant reports of clinical history set cohort assignment.

The sample comprised PBMCs or T cells enriched from blood (not recorded which). The sequence was collected from a woman in her forties who had been exposed to COVID-19. V usage is TRBV10-3 and J usage is TRBJ2-2; no firm D call. The DNA of the CDR3 is TGTGCCATCAGTGCCCGCGAGGTAGGGGAGCTGTTTTTT. This translates into CAISAREVGELFF.